These 3 T cell receptor beta chains originate from one sample sequenced in a study of blood T cell repertoires in COVID-19. Assay used: immunoSEQ multiplex PCR; TCRdb lists only in-frame clones, some missing. The sample gives approximately 110,000 clones, about 88% of which show up once; 7.5% to 9.5% is in the top ten. Sequenced input: peripheral blood. Receptors originate from a woman aged 70-85 years who had recovered from COVID-19.

V is TRBV2 and J is TRBJ1-1, with 7 nucleotides matching TRBD1. Germline V gives CDR1 SNHLY, CDR2 FYNNEI. This CDR3 has 15 amino acids. V dropped 7 bases and J dropped 2; count of bases not matched to a gene: 10. This chain's CDR3 is CASIFTPGGNTEAFF. The CDR3 coding sequence is TGTGCCAGCATCTTTACCCCAGGGGGAAACACTGAAGCTTTCTTT.

The gene calls are TRBV5-1 and TRBJ1-3; no clear D. The CDR3 length is 15 residues. V dropped 1 base and J dropped 0 bases, with 8 bases sitting between them. Germline-derived CDR1 and CDR2 are SGHRS and YFSETQ. The CDR3 reads CASSLLFGSGNTIYF. The CDR3 coding sequence is TGCGCCAGCAGCTTGCTCTTCGGCTCTGGAAACACCATATATTTT.

The chain couples TRBV7-9 to TRBJ1-2; tentative D call: TRBD1 (6 bases). The CDR3 totals 16 residues. The V end lost 6 bases, the J end lost 2 bases, and 19 bases lay between the germline ends. Germline lookup yields CDR1 SEHNR and CDR2 FQNEAQ (reference sequence). The chain's CDR3 is CASSPNRQVPNYGYTF. The CDR3 region has the DNA TGTGCCAGCAGTCCGAACCGACAGGTTCCGAACTATGGCTACACCTTC.